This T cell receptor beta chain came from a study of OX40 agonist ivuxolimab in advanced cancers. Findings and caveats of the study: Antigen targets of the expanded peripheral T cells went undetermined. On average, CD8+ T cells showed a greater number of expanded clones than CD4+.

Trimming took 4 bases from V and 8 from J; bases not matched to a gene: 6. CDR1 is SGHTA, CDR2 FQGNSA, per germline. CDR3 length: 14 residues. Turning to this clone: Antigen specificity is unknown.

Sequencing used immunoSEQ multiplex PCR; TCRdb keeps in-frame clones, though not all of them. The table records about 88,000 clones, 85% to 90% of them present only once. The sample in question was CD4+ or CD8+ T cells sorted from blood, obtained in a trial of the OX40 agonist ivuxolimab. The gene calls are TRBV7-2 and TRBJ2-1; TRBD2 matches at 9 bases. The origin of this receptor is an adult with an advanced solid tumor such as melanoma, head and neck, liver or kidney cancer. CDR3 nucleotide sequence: TGTGCCAGCAGCTATAGCGGGGGTTGGGATGAGCAGTTCTTC. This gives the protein CASSYSGGWDEQFF.